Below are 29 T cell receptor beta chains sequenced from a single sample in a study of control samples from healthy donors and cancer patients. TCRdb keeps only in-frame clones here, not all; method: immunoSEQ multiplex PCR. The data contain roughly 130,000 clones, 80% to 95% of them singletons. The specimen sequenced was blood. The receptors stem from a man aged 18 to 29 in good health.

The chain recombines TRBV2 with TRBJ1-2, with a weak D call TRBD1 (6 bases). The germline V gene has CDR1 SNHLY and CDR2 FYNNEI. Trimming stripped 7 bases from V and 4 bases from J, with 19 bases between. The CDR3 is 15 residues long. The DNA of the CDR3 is TGTGCCAGCATCCCTCCCACAGGGACGGCCTATGGCTACACCTTC. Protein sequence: CASIPPTGTAYGYTF.

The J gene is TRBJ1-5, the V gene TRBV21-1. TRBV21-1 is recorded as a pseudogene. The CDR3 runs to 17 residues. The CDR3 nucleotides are TGTGCCAGCAGCAAAGTGGTAGGACGCTTTGACAATCAGCCCCAGCATTTT. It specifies CASSKVVGRFDNQPQHF.

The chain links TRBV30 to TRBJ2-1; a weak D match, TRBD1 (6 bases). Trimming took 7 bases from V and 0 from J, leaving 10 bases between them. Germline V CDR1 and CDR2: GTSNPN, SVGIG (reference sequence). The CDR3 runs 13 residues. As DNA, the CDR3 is TGTGCCTATACAGGGAGCTCCTACAATGAGCAGTTCTTC. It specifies CAYTGSSYNEQFF.

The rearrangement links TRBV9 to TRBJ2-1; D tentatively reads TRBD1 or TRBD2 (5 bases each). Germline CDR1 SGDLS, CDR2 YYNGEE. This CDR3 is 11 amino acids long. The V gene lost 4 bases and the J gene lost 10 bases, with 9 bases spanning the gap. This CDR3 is CASSTRDEQFF. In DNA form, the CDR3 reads TGTGCCAGCAGCACCCGGGACGAGCAGTTCTTC.

CDR3 in DNA: TGTGCCAGCAGCAAGACCGACAGGGGGCTATGGGGCAACTATGGCTACACCTTC. It codes for CASSKTDRGLWGNYGYTF. The chain has TRBV7-9 and TRBJ1-2; 10 nucleotides agree with TRBD1. From germline, CDR1 is SEHNR and CDR2 FQNEAQ (reference sequence). V was clipped by 5 bases and J by 2 bases; unmatched bases: 14. This CDR3 is 18 amino acids long.

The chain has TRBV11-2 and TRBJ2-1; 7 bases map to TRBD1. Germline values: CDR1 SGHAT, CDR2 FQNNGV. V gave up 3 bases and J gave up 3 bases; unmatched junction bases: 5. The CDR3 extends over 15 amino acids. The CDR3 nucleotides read TGTGCCAGCAGCTTCTCCGGGACAGACTACAATGAGCAGTTCTTC. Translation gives CASSFSGTDYNEQFF. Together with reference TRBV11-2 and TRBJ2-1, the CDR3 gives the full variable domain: EAGVAQSPRYKIIEKRQSVAFWCNPISGHATLYWYQQILGQGPKLLIQFQNNGVVDDSQLPKDRFSAERLKGVDSTLKIQPAKLEDSAVYLCASSFSGTDYNEQFFGPGTRLTVL.

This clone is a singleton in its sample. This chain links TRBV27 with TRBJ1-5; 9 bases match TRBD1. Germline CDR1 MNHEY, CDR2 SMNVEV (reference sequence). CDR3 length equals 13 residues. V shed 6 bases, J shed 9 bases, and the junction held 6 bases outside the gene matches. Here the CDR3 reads CASSYRGLTPQHF. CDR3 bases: TGTGCCAGCAGCTACAGGGGGCTCACGCCCCAGCATTTT.

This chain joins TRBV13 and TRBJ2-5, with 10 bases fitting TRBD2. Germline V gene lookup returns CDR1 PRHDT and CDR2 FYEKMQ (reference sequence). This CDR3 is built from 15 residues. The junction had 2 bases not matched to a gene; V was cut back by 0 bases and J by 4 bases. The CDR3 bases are TGTGCCAGCAGCTTAGGGAGACTAGCGGGAGAGACCCAGTACTTC. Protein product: CASSLGRLAGETQYF.

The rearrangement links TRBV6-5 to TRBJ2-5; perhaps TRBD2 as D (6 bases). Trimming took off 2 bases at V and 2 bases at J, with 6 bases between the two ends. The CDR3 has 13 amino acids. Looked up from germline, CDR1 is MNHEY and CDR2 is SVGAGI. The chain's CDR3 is CASSYGGQETQYF. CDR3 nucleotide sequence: TGTGCCAGCAGTTACGGGGGGCAAGAGACCCAGTACTTC.

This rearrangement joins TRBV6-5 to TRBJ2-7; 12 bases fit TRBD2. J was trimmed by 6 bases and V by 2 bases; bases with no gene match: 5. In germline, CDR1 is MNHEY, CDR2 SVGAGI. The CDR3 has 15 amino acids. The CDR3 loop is CASSYDGLAGIEQYF. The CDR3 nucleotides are TGTGCCAGCAGTTACGACGGACTAGCGGGGATCGAGCAGTACTTC.

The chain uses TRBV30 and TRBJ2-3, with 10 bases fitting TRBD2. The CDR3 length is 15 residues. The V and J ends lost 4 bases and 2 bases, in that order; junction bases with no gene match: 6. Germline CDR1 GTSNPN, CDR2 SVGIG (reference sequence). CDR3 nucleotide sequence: TGTGCCTGGACCTTAGCGGGGGGACACACAGATACGCAGTATTTT. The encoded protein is CAWTLAGGHTDTQYF.

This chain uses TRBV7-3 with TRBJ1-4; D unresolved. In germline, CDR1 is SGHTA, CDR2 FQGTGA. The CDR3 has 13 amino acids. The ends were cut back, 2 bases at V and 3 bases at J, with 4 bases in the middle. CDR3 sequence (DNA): TGTGCCAGCAGCTTACAGCCTAATGAAAAACTGTTTTTT. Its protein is CASSLQPNEKLFF.

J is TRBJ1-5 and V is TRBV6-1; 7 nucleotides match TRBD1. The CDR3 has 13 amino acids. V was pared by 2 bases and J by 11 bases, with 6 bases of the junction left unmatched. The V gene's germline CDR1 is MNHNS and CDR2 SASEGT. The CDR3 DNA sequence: TGTGCCAGCAGTGAAAAGGCAGGGGGGTCCCAGCATTTT. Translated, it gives CASSEKAGGSQHF.

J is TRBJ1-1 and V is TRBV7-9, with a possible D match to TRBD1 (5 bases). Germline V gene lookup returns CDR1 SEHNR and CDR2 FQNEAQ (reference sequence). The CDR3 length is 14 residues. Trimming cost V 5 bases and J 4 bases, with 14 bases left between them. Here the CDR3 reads CASSGDSSGTEAFF. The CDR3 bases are TGTGCCAGCAGCGGGGACTCCTCGGGCACTGAAGCTTTCTTT.

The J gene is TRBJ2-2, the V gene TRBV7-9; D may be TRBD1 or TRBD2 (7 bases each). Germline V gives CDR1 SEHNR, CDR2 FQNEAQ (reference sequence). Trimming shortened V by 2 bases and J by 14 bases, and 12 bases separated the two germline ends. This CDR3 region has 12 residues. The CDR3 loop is CASSLNRGLLFF. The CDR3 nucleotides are TGTGCCAGCAGCTTAAACAGGGGACTACTGTTTTTT.

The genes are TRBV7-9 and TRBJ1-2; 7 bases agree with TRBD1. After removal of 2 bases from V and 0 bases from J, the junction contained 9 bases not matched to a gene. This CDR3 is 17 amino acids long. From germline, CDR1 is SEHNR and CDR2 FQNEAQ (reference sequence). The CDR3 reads CASSLKFGGQPNYGYTF. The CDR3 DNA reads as TGTGCCAGCAGCTTAAAATTCGGGGGACAGCCTAACTATGGCTACACCTTC.

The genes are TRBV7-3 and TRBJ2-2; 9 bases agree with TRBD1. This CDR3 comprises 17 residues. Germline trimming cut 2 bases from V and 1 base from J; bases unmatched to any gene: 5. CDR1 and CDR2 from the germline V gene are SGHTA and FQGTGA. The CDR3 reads CASSLSPGQGNTGELFF. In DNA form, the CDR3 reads TGTGCCAGCAGCTTATCTCCGGGACAGGGGAACACCGGGGAGCTGTTTTTT.

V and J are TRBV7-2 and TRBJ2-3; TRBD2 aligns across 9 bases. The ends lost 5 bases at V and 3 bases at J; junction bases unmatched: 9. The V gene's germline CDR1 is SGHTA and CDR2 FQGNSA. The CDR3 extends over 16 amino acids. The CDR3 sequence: CASSPFGGRATDTQYF. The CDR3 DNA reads TGTGCCAGCAGCCCCTTTGGCGGGAGGGCGACAGATACGCAGTATTTT. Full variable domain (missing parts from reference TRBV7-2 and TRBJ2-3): GAGVSQSPSNKVTEKGKDVELRCDPISGHTALYWYRQSLGQGLEFLIYFQGNSAPDKSGLPSDRFSAERTGGSVSTLTIQRTQQEDSAVYLCASSPFGGRATDTQYFGPGTRLTVL.

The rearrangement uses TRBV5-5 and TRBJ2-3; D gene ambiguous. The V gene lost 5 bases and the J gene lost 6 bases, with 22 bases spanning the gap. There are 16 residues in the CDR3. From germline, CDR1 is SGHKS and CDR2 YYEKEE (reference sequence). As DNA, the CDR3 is TGTGCCAGCAGTCCTGGTTTGACTCGCGATTCGGATACGCAGTATTTT. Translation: CASSPGLTRDSDTQYF.

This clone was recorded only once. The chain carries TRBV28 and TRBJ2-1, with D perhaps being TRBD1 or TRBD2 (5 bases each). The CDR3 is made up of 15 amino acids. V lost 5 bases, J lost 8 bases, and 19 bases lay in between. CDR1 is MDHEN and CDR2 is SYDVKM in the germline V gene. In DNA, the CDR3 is TGTGCCAGCAGTGCTTCGCGCGCCGGGGCGGATGAGCAGTTCTTC. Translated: CASSASRAGADEQFF.

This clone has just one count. The CDR3 sequence is CASSLALNSGRSGELFF. As DNA, the CDR3 is TGTGCCAGCAGCTTAGCGCTGAATAGCGGGAGGTCCGGGGAGCTGTTTTTT. This sequence joins TRBV7-6 and TRBJ2-2, with TRBD2 matching over 10 bases. Germline-derived CDR1 and CDR2 are SGHVS and FNYEAQ. This CDR3 has 17 amino acids. With 0 bases clipped from V and 6 bases from J, the junction kept 7 bases outside the gene matches.

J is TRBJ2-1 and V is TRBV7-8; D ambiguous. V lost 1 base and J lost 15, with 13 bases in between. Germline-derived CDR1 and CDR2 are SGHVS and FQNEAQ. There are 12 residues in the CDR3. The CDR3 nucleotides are TGTGCCAGCAGCTTAGTTAGGAGTGATCCGTTCTTC. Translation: CASSLVRSDPFF.

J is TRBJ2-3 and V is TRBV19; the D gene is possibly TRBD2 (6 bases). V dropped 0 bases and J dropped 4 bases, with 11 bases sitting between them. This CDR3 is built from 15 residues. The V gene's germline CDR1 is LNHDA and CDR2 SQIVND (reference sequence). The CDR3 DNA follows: TGTGCCAGTAGTATAGAGGGACTCCCCCCAGATACGCAGTATTTT. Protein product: CASSIEGLPPDTQYF.

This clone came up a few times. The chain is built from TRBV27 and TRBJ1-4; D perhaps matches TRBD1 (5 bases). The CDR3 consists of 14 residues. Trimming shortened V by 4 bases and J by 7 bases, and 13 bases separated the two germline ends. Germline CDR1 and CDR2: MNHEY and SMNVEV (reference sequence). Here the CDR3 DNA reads TGTGCCAGCAGTTCGGGAAGGGGAGGTGAAAAACTGTTTTTT. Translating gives CASSSGRGGEKLFF.

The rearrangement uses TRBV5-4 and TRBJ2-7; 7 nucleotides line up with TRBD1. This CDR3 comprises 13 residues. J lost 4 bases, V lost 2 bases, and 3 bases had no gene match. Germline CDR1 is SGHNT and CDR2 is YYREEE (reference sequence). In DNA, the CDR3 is TGTGCCAGCAGCTTTACAGGGGAATACGAGCAGTACTTC. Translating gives CASSFTGEYEQYF.

CDR3 sequence (DNA): TGTGCCAGCAGCTTGCCGGGACAGGGGGAGAATAACTATGGCTACACCTTC. Amino acid sequence: CASSLPGQGENNYGYTF. The chain joins TRBV5-6 to TRBJ1-2; 11 nucleotides match TRBD1. Germline V gives CDR1 SGHDT, CDR2 YYEEEE. The CDR3 covers 17 residues. Trimming took 1 base from V and 1 from J; bases not matched to a gene: 6.

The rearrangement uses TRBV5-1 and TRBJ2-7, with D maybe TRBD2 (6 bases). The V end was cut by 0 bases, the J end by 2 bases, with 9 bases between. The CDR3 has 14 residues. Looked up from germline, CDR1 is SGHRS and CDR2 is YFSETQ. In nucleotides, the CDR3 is TGCGCCAGCAGCTTGGAGGAGGGTCCCTACGAGCAGTACTTC. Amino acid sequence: CASSLEEGPYEQYF.

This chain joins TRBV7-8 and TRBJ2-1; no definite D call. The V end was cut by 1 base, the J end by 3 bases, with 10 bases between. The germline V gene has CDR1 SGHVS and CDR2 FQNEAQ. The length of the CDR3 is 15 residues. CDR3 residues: CASSLGSLGYNEQFF. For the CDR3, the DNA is TGTGCCAGCAGCTTAGGGTCGCTAGGCTACAATGAGCAGTTCTTC. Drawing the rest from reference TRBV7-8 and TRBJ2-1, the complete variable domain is GAGVSQSPRYKVAKRGQDVALRCDPISGHVSLFWYQQALGQGPEFLTYFQNEAQLDKSGLPSDRFFAERPEGSVSTLKIQRTQQEDSAVYLCASSLGSLGYNEQFFGPGTRLTVL.

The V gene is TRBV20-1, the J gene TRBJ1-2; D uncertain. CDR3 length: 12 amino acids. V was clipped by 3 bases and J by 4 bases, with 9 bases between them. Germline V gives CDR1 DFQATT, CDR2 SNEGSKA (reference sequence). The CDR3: CSASHLFYGYTF. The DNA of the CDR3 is TGCAGTGCTAGTCATCTCTTCTATGGCTACACCTTC.